A single sample gave rise to the 20 T cell receptor beta chains below, sequenced in a study of T cells in Graves' hyperthyroidism and ophthalmopathy. TCR beta CDR3 regions were amplified from RNA transcripts. During a first-round RT-PCR of the TCR CDR3, the HTBI primer set was used. TCRdb ran MiXCR on the multiplex PCR reads and lists one entry per CDR3 protein. The profile shows about 710,000 distinct CDR3 sequences, around 15% of them singletons. The sample was blood. These receptors originate from a man between 18 and 35 years old with Graves' hyperthyroidism.

This clonotype was picked up many times. In DNA form, the CDR3 reads TGTGCCTGGAGTTGGGGAACTAGCAGGGGGGAGCAGTTCTTC. As protein: CAWSWGTSRGEQFF. The chain recombines TRBV30 with TRBJ2-1, with a weak D call TRBD1 (7 bases). The CDR3 loop spans 14 amino acids. V lost 2 bases and J lost 10, with 18 bases in between. Germline lookup yields CDR1 GTSNPN and CDR2 SVGIG (reference sequence). The entire variable domain, with the rest obtained from reference TRBV30 and TRBJ2-1, is as follows: SQTIHQWPATLVQPVGSPLSLECTVEGTSNPNLYWYRQAAGRGLQLLFYSVGIGQISSEVPQNLSASRPQDRQFILSSKKLLLSDSGFYLCAWSWGTSRGEQFFGPGTRLTVL.

A word on this clonotype: A read error may be the cause here, since a much bigger clone is one base away. This chain links TRBV29-1 with TRBJ1-1, with a tentative D call TRBD1 (6 bases). The CDR3 extends over 11 amino acids. The V gene lost 4 bases and the J gene lost 4 bases, with 7 bases spanning the gap. Germline V gene sequence: CDR1 SQVTM, CDR2 ANQGSEA. The CDR3 DNA is TGCAGCGTTGTAGGGGGCACTGAAGCTTTCTTT. Protein: CSVVGGTEAFF.

Many counts were recorded for this clonotype. The V and J genes are TRBV3-1 and TRBJ2-1; 10 nucleotides line up with TRBD2. V dropped 0 bases and J dropped 12; count of bases not matched to a gene: 5. The CDR3 has 14 amino acids. CDR1 and CDR2 from the germline V gene are LGHDT and YNNKEL (reference sequence). CDR3 DNA sequence: TGTGCCAGCAGCCAAGAGGTAGCGGGAGGATGGCAGTTCTTC. Its translation is CASSQEVAGGWQFF.

As regards this clonotype: This may be a read error, as it is one base from a much larger clone. The chain is built from TRBV28 and TRBJ1-1; 7 bases agree with TRBD1. CDR1 is MDHEN and CDR2 is SYDVKM in the germline V gene. This CDR3 spans 13 amino acids. DNA for the CDR3: TGTGCCCGCAGTACATACAGGGGCTCTGAAGCTTTCTTT. Translation gives CARSTYRGSEAFF.

This chain uses TRBV3-1 with TRBJ2-7, with a possible D match to TRBD1 (6 bases). The CDR3 sequence is 14 residues long. Germline CDR1 is LGHDT and CDR2 is YNNKEL (reference sequence). Deletions cut 8 bases from V and 5 bases from J, with 19 bases between. The CDR3 sequence is CASVDQTGSNEQYF. CDR3 nucleotides: TGTGCCAGCGTTGACCAGACAGGCAGCAACGAGCAGTACTTC.

This clonotype was seen a handful of times. CDR3 protein: CSAHDGPLETQYF. The CDR3 DNA reads TGCAGTGCTCACGACGGGCCACTGGAGACCCAGTACTTC. The rearrangement joins TRBV20-1 to TRBJ2-5; no reliable D call. V shed 5 bases and J shed 5 bases, with 15 bases lying between them. Germline CDR1 DFQATT, CDR2 SNEGSKA (reference sequence). CDR3 length equals 13 residues.

The V and J genes are TRBV3-1 and TRBJ2-7, with 11 bases aligning to TRBD2. Trimming took 1 base from V and 6 from J; bases not matched to a gene: 14. CDR3 length equals 18 residues. The germline gives CDR1 LGHDT, CDR2 YNNKEL (reference sequence). The DNA of the CDR3 is TGTGCCAGCAGCCAAGGCTTGTTAGCGGGAGGGTACCCCCCCGAGCAGTACTTC. Its protein product is CASSQGLLAGGYPPEQYF.

This clonotype was seen ten or more times. V is TRBV2 and J is TRBJ1-1; no clear D gene. Germline loops: CDR1 SNHLY, CDR2 FYNNEI. There are 13 residues in the CDR3. Trimming cost V 5 bases and J 4 bases, with 11 bases left between them. For the CDR3, the DNA is TGTGCCAGCAGTTCGGACGGACCCACTGAAGCTTTCTTT. Translation gives CASSSDGPTEAFF.

This clonotype was seen at least ten times. The V and J genes are TRBV7-3 and TRBJ2-3, with unresolved D. CDR1 and CDR2 (germline): SGHTA, FQGTGA. The CDR3 runs to 15 residues. Trimming stripped 3 bases from V and 4 bases from J, with 14 bases between. The CDR3 here is CASSLGLSQADTQYF. DNA of the CDR3: TGTGCCAGCAGCTTGGGTCTGAGCCAGGCAGATACGCAGTATTTT.

The chain recombines TRBV2 with TRBJ1-5; no definite D call. CDR3 length: 11 residues. Deletions cut 3 bases from V and 9 bases from J, with 6 bases between. Germline V gene lookup returns CDR1 SNHLY and CDR2 FYNNEI. The CDR3 DNA follows: TGTGCCAGCAGTGATGGGCGGCCCCAGCATTTT. This codes for CASSDGRPQHF.

This clonotype was seen a few times. The rearrangement links TRBV5-1 to TRBJ2-3; possible D gene TRBD1, 5 bases. This CDR3 comprises 16 residues. Germline V gene lookup returns CDR1 SGHRS and CDR2 YFSETQ. Between the trimmed V and J ends, which lost 0 bases and 0 bases, there was a span of 11 bases. The CDR3 spells CASSLEDILSTDTQYF. The CDR3 coding sequence is TGCGCCAGCAGCTTGGAGGACATTTTGAGCACAGATACGCAGTATTTT.

The J gene is TRBJ2-7, the V gene TRBV4-3; TRBD1 matches 7 bases. Germline CDR1 reads LGHNA; CDR2 reads YSLEER. V gave up 0 bases and J gave up 3 bases; unmatched junction bases: 5. The CDR3 has 15 residues. The CDR3 coding sequence is TGCGCCAGCAGCCAAGACCGAACAGGGGTCTACGAGCAGTACTTC. It translates to CASSQDRTGVYEQYF.

The V gene is TRBV15, the J gene TRBJ2-7; 14 bases agree with TRBD2. CDR3 size: 14 residues. Germline CDR1 LNHNV, CDR2 YYDKDF (reference sequence). V lost 4 bases, J lost 5 bases, and 1 base stayed unmatched. The CDR3 coding sequence is TGTGCCACCAGCACGACTAGCGGGAGGGACGAGCAGTACTTC. Amino acids: CATSTTSGRDEQYF.

V and J are TRBV2 and TRBJ2-2, with 10 nucleotides matching TRBD2. V shed 6 bases and J 4 bases; nucleotides not matched to a gene: 17. The CDR3 is 19 residues long. Germline V CDR1 and CDR2: SNHLY, FYNNEI. CDR3 protein: CASRIRSGRTNSSTGELFF. Written as DNA, the CDR3 is TGTGCCAGCAGAATACGTAGCGGGAGGACAAATTCGAGCACCGGGGAGCTGTTTTTT.

This chain joins TRBV20-1 and TRBJ2-5; 11 nucleotides agree with TRBD2. V shed 6 bases, J shed 5 bases, and the junction held 11 bases outside the gene matches. The CDR3 length is 15 residues. Germline CDR1 DFQATT, CDR2 SNEGSKA (reference sequence). The CDR3 sequence: CSAPDTSGSGETQYF. CDR3 DNA sequence: TGCAGTGCCCCGGATACTAGCGGGAGTGGGGAGACCCAGTACTTC.

In this sample, this clonotype turned up once. The CDR3 is CATSRVPRQREDDIQYF. The CDR3 DNA is TGTGCCACCAGCAGAGTTCCCCGACAGCGCGAGGATGACATTCAGTACTTC. J is TRBJ2-4 and V is TRBV15; maybe TRBD1 (5 bases). Trimming took off 1 base at V and 8 bases at J, with 21 bases between the two ends. The CDR3 is made up of 17 amino acids. Germline assignment: CDR1 LNHNV and CDR2 YYDKDF (reference sequence).

This clonotype was observed at least ten times. This chain links TRBV20-1 with TRBJ2-7; 11 nucleotides line up with TRBD2. This CDR3 is built from 14 residues. Germline-derived CDR1 and CDR2 are DFQATT and SNEGSKA (reference sequence). The trim removed 6 bases at V and 7 bases at J, leaving 11 bases unmatched. The CDR3 here is CSARTLAGVGEQYF. CDR3 DNA: TGCAGTGCCCGGACACTAGCGGGAGTAGGAGAGCAGTACTTC.

This chain links TRBV20-1 with TRBJ1-2, with D perhaps matching TRBD1 (5 bases). Trimming shortened V by 3 bases and J by 2 bases, and 16 bases separated the two germline ends. The CDR3 contains 15 residues. Germline values: CDR1 DFQATT, CDR2 SNEGSKA (reference sequence). CDR3 protein: CSASLLRAGNYGYTF. CDR3 sequence (DNA): TGCAGTGCTAGTTTGCTCAGGGCCGGCAACTATGGCTACACCTTC.

This clonotype was counted a few times. A much larger clone differs by one base, so this may be a read error. The V call is TRBV27, the J call TRBJ1-5; D is ambiguous. The V end lost 3 bases, the J end lost 3 bases, and 6 bases lay between the germline ends. Germline-derived CDR1 and CDR2 are MNHEY and SMNVEV (reference sequence). The CDR3 runs 13 residues. CDR3 sequence: CASSFGNNQPQHF. The CDR3, as DNA: TGTGCCAGCAGTTTCGGGAACAATCAGCCCCAGCATTTT.

This clonotype has a count of ten or more. V gene TRBV6-1 combines with J gene TRBJ2-3; unclear D gene. This CDR3 spans 13 amino acids. The germline V gene encodes CDR1 MNHNS and CDR2 SASEGT. Between the trimmed V and J ends, which lost 4 bases and 6 bases, there was a span of 11 bases. The CDR3 here is CASSGTSLDTQYF. The CDR3 DNA is TGTGCCAGCAGTGGGACCTCATTGGATACGCAGTATTTT.